This TCR beta chain derives from a study of tissue T cells after allogeneic stem cell transplantation. General observations from the study: Few T cell clones were shared across patients, but motif clusters showed tissue-specific shared signatures. In patients and mice, blood and spleen missed much of tissue repertoire.

V was trimmed by 5 bases and J by 4 bases, leaving 10 bases between them. This CDR3 contains 13 residues. CDR1 and CDR2 from the germline V gene are NSHNY and SYGAGN. TCRbeta CDR3 was sequenced at survey depth with template counts. Repertoires were generated with immunoSEQ multiplex PCR, while TCRdb's copy carries only in-frame clones and drops some. Of under 8,000 clones listed, about 47% are singletons. A remark on this clone: Its antigen remains unidentified. Genes here carry mouse names. Coverage ceases 1 residue before the CDR3 finishes, and the germline J gene fills in the end.

The time point is: mouse harvest day 7 after allogeneic transplant. The graft held 10^6 splenic CD5+ T cells and 10^7 T-cell-depleted bone marrow cells. Mice had MHC-mismatched B6 into BALB/c GVHD, sampled day 7 or 14. Sequenced input: lymph node tissue. This clonotype was obtained from a female BALB/c mouse given C57BL/6 T cells with graft-versus-host disease after an allogeneic hematopoietic cell transplant. The chain joins TRBV13-1 to TRBJ2-1, with a weak D call TRBD1 (5 bases). The sequenced CDR3 bases are TGTGCCAGCAGGCCGAGACAGTATGCTGAGCAGTTC. It is translated as CASRPRQYAEQF. From start to end, the CDR3 is CASRPRQYAEQFF.